The clone carrying this T cell receptor (beta chain) was seen repeatedly, ten times or more. What it binds is not known. These data come from a study of Graves' ophthalmopathy and Graves' hyperthyroidism. Study-level results: Also, most clonotypes expanded in the thyroid above 0.001 frequency appeared in blood.

In germline, CDR1 is SGHVS, CDR2 FQNEAQ. This CDR3 contains 15 residues. The V and J ends lost 5 bases and 2 bases respectively, with 13 bases between them. Investigators amplified TCR beta CDR3 regions from RNA transcripts. Second-round multiplex PCR came after a first-round RT-PCR that employed HTBI primers. TCRdb redid the calling of the multiplex PCR reads with MiXCR, one entry per CDR3 protein. The table records about 180,000 distinct CDR3 sequences, more than 30% of them present only once. Clinical symptoms, serum thyroxine, TRAb, thyroid ultrasound and orbital computed tomography were relied on for diagnosis. It was from roughly 9.3 ml of fresh peripheral blood that the PBMCs came.

V gene TRBV7-8 combines with J gene TRBJ1-5; D might be TRBD1 (6 bases). The TCR comes from a woman in her thirties or forties with Graves' ophthalmopathy. Sequenced: peripheral blood. CDR3 bases: TGTGCCAGCAGCCCCCAGGGGCACGGCAATCAGCCCCAGCATTTT. Its protein is CASSPQGHGNQPQHF.